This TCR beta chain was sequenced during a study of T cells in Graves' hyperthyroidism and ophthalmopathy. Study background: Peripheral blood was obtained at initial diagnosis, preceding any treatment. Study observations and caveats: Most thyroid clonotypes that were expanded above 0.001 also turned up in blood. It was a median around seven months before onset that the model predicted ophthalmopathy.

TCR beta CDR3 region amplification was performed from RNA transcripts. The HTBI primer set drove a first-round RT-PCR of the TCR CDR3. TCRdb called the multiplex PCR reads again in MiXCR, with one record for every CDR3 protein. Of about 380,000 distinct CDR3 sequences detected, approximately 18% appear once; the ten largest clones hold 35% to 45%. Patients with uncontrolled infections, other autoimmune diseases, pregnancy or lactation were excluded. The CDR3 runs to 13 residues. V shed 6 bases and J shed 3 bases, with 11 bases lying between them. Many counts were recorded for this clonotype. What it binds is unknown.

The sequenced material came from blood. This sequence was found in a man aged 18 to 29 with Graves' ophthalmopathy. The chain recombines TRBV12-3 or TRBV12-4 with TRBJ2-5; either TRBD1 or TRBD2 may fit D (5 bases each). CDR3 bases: TGTGCCAGCAGCTGGGACCTAAAAGAGACCCAGTACTTC. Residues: CASSWDLKETQYF.